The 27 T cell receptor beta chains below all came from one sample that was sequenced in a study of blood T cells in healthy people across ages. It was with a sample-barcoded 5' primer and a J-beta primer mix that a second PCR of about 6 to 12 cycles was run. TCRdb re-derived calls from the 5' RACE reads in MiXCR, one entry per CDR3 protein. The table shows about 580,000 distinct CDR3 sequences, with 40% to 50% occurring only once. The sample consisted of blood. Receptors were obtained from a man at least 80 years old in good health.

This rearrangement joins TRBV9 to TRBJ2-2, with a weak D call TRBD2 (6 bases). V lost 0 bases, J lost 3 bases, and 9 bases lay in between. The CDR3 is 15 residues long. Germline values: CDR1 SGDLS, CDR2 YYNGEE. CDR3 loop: CASSVAGTHTGELFF. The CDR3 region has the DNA TGTGCCAGCAGCGTAGCAGGGACTCACACCGGGGAGCTGTTTTTT.

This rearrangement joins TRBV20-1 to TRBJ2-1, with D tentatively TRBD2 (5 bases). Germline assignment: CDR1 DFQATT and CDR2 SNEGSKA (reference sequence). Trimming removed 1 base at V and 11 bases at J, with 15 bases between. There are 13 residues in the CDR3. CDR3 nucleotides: TGCAGTGCTAGAGGTATTCGGCCGGGAAAGCAGTTCTTC. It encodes CSARGIRPGKQFF.

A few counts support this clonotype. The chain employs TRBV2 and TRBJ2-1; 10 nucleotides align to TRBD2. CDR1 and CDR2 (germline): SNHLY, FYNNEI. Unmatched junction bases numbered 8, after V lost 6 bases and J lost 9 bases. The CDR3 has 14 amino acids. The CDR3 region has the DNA TGTGCCAGCAGCAGGACTAGCGGAAAGGGTGAGCAGTTCTTC. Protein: CASSRTSGKGEQFF.

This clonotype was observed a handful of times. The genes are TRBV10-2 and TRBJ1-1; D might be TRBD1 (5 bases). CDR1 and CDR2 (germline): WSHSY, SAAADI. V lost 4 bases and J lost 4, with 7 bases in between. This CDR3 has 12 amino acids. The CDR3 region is CASSGDSTEAFF. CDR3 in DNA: TGCGCCAGCAGTGGAGACAGCACTGAAGCTTTCTTT.

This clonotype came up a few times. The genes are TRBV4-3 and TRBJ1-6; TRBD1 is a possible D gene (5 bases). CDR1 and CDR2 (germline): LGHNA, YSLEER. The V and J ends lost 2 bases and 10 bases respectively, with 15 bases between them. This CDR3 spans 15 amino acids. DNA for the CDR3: TGCGCCAGCAGCCAAACAGGACTGCTATTGTCACCCCTCCACTTT. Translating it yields CASSQTGLLLSPLHF.

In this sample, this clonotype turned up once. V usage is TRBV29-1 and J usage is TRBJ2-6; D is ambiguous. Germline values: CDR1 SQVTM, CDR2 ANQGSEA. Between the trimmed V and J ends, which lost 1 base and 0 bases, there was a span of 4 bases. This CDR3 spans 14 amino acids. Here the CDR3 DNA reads TGCAGCGTTGAAGTTGGCTCTGGGGCCAACGTCCTGACTTTC. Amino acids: CSVEVGSGANVLTF.

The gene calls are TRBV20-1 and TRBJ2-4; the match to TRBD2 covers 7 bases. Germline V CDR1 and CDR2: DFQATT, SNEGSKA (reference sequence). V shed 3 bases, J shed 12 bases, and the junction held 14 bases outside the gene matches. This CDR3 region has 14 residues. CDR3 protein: CSASDPAGKEDQYF. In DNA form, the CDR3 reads TGCAGTGCTAGCGACCCAGCGGGGAAGGAGGATCAGTACTTC.

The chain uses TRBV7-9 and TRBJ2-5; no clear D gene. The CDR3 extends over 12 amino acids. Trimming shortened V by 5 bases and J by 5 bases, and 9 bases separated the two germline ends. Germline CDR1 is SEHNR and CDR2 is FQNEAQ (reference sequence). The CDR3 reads CASSQIGETQYF. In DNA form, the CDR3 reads TGTGCCAGCAGCCAGATAGGGGAGACCCAGTACTTC. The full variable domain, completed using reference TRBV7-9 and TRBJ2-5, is DTGVSQNPRHKITKRGQNVTFRCDPISEHNRLYWYRQTLGQGPEFLTYFQNEAQLEKSRLLSDRFSAERPKGSFSTLEIQRTEQGDSAMYLCASSQIGETQYFGPGTRLLVL.

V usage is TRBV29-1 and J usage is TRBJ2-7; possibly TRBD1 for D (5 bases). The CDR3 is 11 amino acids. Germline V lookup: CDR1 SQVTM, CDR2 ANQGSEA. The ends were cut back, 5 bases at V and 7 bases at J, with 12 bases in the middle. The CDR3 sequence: CSVRQGGEQYF. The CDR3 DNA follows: TGCAGCGTTCGGCAGGGTGGGGAGCAGTACTTC.

As DNA, the CDR3 is TGTGCCAGCAGCTTCGGGGGAGCCACCTACAATGAGCAGTTCTTC. Amino acid sequence: CASSFGGATYNEQFF. The chain has TRBV11-2 and TRBJ2-1; TRBD2 might be the D (6 bases). Germline CDR1 reads SGHAT; CDR2 reads FQNNGV. V dropped 3 bases and J dropped 2 bases, with 11 bases sitting between them. This CDR3 is 15 amino acids long.

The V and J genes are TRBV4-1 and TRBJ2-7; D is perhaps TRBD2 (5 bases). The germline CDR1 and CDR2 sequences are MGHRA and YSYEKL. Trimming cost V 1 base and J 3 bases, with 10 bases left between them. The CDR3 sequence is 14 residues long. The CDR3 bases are TGCGCCAGCAGCCAAGTATCAGGAGGCTACGAGCAGTACTTC. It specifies CASSQVSGGYEQYF.

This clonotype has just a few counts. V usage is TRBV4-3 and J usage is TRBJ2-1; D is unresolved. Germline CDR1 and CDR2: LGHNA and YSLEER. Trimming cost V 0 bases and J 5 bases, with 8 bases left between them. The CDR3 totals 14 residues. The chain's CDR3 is CASSQEAANNEQFF. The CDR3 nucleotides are TGCGCCAGCAGCCAAGAGGCAGCGAACAATGAGCAGTTCTTC.

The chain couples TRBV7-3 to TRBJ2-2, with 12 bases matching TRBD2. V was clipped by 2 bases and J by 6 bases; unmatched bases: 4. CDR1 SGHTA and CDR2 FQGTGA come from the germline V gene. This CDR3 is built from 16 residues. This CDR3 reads CASSLSTSGGAGELFF. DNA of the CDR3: TGTGCCAGCAGCTTATCGACTAGCGGGGGCGCCGGGGAGCTGTTTTTT.

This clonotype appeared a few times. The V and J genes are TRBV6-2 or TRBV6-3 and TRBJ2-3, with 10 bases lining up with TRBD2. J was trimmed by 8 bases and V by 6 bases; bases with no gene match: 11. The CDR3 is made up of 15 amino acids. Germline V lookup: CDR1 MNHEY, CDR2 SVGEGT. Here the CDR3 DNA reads TGTGCCAGCAGAGCTAGCGGGGGACCCCCCGGTACGCAGTATTTT. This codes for CASRASGGPPGTQYF.

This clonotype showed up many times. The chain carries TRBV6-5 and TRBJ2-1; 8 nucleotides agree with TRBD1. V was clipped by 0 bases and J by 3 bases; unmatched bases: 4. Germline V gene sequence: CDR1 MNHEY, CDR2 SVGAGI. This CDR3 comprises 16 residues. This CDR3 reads CASSYSTGEVYNEQFF. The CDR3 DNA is TGTGCCAGCAGTTACTCGACAGGGGAGGTCTACAATGAGCAGTTCTTC.

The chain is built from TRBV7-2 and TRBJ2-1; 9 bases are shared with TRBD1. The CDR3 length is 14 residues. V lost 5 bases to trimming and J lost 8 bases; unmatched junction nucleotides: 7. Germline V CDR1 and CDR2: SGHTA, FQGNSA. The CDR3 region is CASSPGTGLHEQFF. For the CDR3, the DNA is TGTGCCAGCAGCCCCGGGACAGGGCTCCATGAGCAGTTCTTC.

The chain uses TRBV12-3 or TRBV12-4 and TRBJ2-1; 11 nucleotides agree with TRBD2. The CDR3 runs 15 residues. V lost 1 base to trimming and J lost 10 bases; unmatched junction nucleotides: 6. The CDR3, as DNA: TGTGCCAGCAGTTTAGGTAGCGGGGGGGCTCGGGAGCAGTTCTTC. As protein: CASSLGSGGAREQFF.

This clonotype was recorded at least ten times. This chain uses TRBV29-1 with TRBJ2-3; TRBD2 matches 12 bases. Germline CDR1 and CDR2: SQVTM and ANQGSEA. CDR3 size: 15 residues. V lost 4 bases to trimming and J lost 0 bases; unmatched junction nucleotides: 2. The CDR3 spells CSVGTSGRSTDTQYF. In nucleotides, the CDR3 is TGCAGCGTTGGAACTAGCGGGAGGAGCACAGATACGCAGTATTTT.

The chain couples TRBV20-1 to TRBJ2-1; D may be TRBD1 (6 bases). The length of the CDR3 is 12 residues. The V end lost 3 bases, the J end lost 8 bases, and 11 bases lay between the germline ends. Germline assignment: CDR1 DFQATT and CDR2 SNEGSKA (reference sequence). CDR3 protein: CSAREDSYEQFF. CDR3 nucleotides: TGCAGTGCTAGGGAGGACAGCTATGAGCAGTTCTTC.

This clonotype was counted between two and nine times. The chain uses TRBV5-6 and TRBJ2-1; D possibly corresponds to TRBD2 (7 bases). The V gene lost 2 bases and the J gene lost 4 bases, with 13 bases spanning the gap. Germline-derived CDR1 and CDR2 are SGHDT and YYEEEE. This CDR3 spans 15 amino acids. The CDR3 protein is CASSFRGTKYNEQFF. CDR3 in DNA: TGTGCCAGCAGCTTTAGGGGGACTAAATACAATGAGCAGTTCTTC.

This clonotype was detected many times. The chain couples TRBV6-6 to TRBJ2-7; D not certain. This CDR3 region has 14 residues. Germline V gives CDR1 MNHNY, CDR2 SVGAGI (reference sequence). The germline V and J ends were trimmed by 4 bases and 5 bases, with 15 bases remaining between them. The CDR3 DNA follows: TGTGCCAGCAGTTCGACGGCGACCGCGGACGAGCAGTACTTC. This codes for CASSSTATADEQYF.

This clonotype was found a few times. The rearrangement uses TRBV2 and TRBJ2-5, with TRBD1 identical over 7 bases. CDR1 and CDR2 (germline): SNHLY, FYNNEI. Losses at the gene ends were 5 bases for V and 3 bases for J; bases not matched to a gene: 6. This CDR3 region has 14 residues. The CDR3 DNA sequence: TGTGCCAGCAGTCCATCCGGGACAGAAGAGACCCAGTACTTC. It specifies CASSPSGTEETQYF. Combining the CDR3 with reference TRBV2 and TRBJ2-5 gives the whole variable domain EPEVTQTPSHQVTQMGQEVILRCVPISNHLYFYWYRQILGQKVEFLVSFYNNEISEKSEIFDDQFSVERPDGSNFTLKIRSTKLEDSAMYFCASSPSGTEETQYFGPGTRLLVL.

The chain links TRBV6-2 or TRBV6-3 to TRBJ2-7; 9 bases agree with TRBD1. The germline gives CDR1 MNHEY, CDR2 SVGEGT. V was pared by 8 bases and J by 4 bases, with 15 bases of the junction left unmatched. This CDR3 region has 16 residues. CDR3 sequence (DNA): TGTGCCAGCTCACCTGCACCCGGACAGGGGCCATACGAGCAGTACTTC. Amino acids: CASSPAPGQGPYEQYF.

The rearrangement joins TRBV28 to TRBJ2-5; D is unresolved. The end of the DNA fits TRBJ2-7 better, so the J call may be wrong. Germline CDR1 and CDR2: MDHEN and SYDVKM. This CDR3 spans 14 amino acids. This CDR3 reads CASSQGRANYEQYF. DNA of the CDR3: TGTGCCAGCAGCCAAGGACGGGCGAACTACGAGCAGTACTTC.

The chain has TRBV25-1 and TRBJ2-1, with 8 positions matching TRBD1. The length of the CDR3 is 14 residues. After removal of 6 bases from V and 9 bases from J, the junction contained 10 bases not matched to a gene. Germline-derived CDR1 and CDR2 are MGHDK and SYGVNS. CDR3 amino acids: CASSQTGALLEQFF. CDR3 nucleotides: TGTGCCAGCAGCCAGACAGGGGCCCTCCTTGAGCAGTTCTTC.

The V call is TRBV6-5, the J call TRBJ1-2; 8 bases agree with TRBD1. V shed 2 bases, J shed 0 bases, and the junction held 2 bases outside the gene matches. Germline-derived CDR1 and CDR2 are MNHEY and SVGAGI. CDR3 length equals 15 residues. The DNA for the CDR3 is TGTGCCAGCAGTTACGACAGGGGCCCTAACTATGGCTACACCTTC. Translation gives CASSYDRGPNYGYTF.

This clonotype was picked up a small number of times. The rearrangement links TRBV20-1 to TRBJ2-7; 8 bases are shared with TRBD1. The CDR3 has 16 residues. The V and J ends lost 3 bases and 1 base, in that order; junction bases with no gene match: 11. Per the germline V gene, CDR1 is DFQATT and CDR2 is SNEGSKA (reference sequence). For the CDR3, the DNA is TGCAGTGCTAGCCCCCCCTCCGGGACAGGATCCTACGAGCAGTACTTC. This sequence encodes CSASPPSGTGSYEQYF.